Sequencing of this T cell receptor beta chain was carried out in a study of chemoradiotherapy in HPV16-positive cancers. Overall study results and limits: Non-HPV-specific T cells did not expand in tumors during treatment, whereas candidate HPV-specific clones and E7-related motifs did.

Germline CDR1 MNHNS, CDR2 SASEGT. The V end was cut by 0 bases, the J end by 1 base, with 7 bases between. The CDR3 totals 15 residues. Sequencing was performed with immunoSEQ multiplex PCR; in TCRdb, only in-frame clones are kept and a portion is missing. The sample lists about 39,000 clones, 76% occurring once. On this clone itself: Antigen: not known.

The TCR comes from a human donor with HPV-associated anogenital cancer. The chain has TRBV6-1 and TRBJ1-5; D is undetermined. The material sequenced was blood, taken from a patient who underwent chemoradiotherapy. CDR3 coding DNA: TGTGCCAGCAGTGAAGCAGGGATGAGCAATCAGCCCCAGCATTTT. Encoded protein: CASSEAGMSNQPQHF.